Shown below are 7 T cell receptor beta chains from a single sample sequenced in a study of OX40 agonist ivuxolimab in advanced cancers. Assay used: immunoSEQ multiplex PCR; TCRdb lists only in-frame clones, some missing. This sample yields about 64,000 clones, of which roughly 80% are seen a single time; around 1.3% belongs to the top ten. Material: CD4+ or CD8+ T cells sorted from blood, obtained in a trial of the OX40 agonist ivuxolimab. The receptors originated from an adult with an advanced solid tumor such as melanoma, head and neck, liver or kidney cancer.

This clone was detected only once. The V call is TRBV5-4, the J call TRBJ1-1; 12 bases agree with TRBD1. Germline V gives CDR1 SGHNT, CDR2 YYREEE (reference sequence). Trimming removed 0 bases from V and 10 bases from J; junction bases left unmatched: 7. There are 15 residues in the CDR3. CDR3 loop: CASSLEGQGAARAFF. CDR3 nucleotides: TGTGCCAGCAGCTTGGAGGGACAGGGGGCGGCTCGAGCTTTCTTT.

The sample holds one count of this clone. The chain employs TRBV9 and TRBJ2-4, with D unclear. The CDR3 runs 13 residues. Trimming stripped 0 bases from V and 0 bases from J, with 1 base between. Germline V gene sequence: CDR1 SGDLS, CDR2 YYNGEE. The CDR3 reads CASSVGAKNIQYF. The CDR3 nucleotides read TGTGCCAGCAGCGTAGGAGCCAAAAACATTCAGTACTTC.

The genes are TRBV27 and TRBJ1-1, with D unclear. CDR1 is MNHEY and CDR2 is SMNVEV in the germline V gene (reference sequence). The CDR3 has 16 amino acids. Trimming cost V 4 bases and J 2 bases, with 17 bases left between them. The CDR3 bases are TGTGCCAGCAGTTCTGAGCTCCGGACGGTAAACACTGAAGCTTTCTTT. It translates to CASSSELRTVNTEAFF.

The rearrangement uses TRBV2 and TRBJ2-2; D is undetermined. V shed 5 bases and J shed 7 bases, with 11 bases lying between them. The CDR3 covers 13 residues. Germline V gene lookup returns CDR1 SNHLY and CDR2 FYNNEI. CDR3 nucleotide sequence: TGTGCCAGCAGTTTATTGACAAACGGGGAGCTGTTTTTT. It specifies CASSLLTNGELFF.

CDR3 sequence reads: CASSEGGAGGREKLFF. DNA for the CDR3: TGTGCCAGCAGCGAGGGCGGGGCAGGTGGACGTGAAAAACTGTTTTTT. The rearrangement joins TRBV9 to TRBJ1-4, with a possible D match to TRBD1 (5 bases). Germline values: CDR1 SGDLS, CDR2 YYNGEE. Trimming stripped 3 bases from V and 7 bases from J, with 19 bases between. The CDR3 is made up of 16 amino acids. The variable domain in full, with the rest retrieved from reference TRBV9 and TRBJ1-4, is DSGVTQTPKHLITATGQRVTLRCSPRSGDLSVYWYQQSLDQGLQFLIQYYNGEERAKGNILERFSAQQFPDLHSELNLSSLELGDSALYFCASSEGGAGGREKLFFGSGTQLSVL.

V gene TRBV7-3 combines with J gene TRBJ2-2, with D tentatively TRBD2 (6 bases). CDR3 length: 17 amino acids. V dropped 5 bases and J dropped 4 bases, with 20 bases sitting between them. From germline, CDR1 is SGHTA and CDR2 FQGTGA. CDR3 coding DNA: TGTGCCAGCAGCCTAGGGCAACTGGCGCGGGGCACCGGGGAGCTGTTTTTT. Amino acids: CASSLGQLARGTGELFF.

There are a few counts of this clone. The chain combines TRBV2 with TRBJ1-1; D remains unclear. Trimming took off 3 bases at V and 5 bases at J, with 7 bases between the two ends. CDR1 is SNHLY and CDR2 is FYNNEI in the germline V gene. The CDR3 covers 12 residues. The CDR3 sequence: CASSEGRTEAFF. The CDR3 nucleotides read TGTGCCAGCAGTGAGGGAAGAACTGAAGCTTTCTTT. Supplemented by reference TRBV2 and TRBJ1-1, the full variable domain reads EPEVTQTPSHQVTQMGQEVILRCVPISNHLYFYWYRQILGQKVEFLVSFYNNEISEKSEIFDDQFSVERPDGSNFTLKIRSTKLEDSAMYFCASSEGRTEAFFGQGTRLTVV.